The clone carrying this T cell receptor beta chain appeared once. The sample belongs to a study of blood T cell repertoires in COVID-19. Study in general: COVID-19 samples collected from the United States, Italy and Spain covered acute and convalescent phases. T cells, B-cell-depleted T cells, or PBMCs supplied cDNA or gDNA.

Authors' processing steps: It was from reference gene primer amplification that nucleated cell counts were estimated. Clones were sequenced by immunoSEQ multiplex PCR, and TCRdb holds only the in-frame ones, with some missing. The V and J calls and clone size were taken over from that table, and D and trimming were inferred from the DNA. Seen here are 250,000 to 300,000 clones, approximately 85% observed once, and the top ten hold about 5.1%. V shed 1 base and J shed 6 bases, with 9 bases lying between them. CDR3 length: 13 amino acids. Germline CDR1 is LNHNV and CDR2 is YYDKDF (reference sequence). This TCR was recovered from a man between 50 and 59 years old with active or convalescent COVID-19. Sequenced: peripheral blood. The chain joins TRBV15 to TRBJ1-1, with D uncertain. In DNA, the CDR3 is TGTGCCACCAGCAGAGGTAATGTCGCTGAAGCTTTCTTT. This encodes CATSRGNVAEAFF.